This is a list of T cell receptor beta chains from one sample in a study of cytomegalovirus exposure and HLA in healthy donors. Only in-frame clones appear in the TCRdb table, and some are missing; sequencing was by immunoSEQ multiplex PCR. The sample contains about 140,000 clones, around four fifths of which appear only once. Sample: PBMCs. All receptors come from a man younger than 45 in good health and CMV-seropositive. The CDR3 runs from the conserved cysteine through the conserved F or W. Fields, in order: J gene, V gene, CDR3 protein.

j_call: TRBJ1-3; v_call: TRBV5-4; cdr3_aa: CASSSRDRENTIYF
j_call: TRBJ2-5; v_call: TRBV11-2; cdr3_aa: CASSHRQGGETQYF
j_call: TRBJ1-1; v_call: TRBV27; cdr3_aa: CASSLQRQGATYRGRAFF
j_call: TRBJ1-5; v_call: TRBV5-1; cdr3_aa: CASSLSGNSNQPQHF
j_call: TRBJ2-1; v_call: TRBV7-3; cdr3_aa: CASSLIPGVAYNEQFF
j_call: TRBJ2-3; v_call: TRBV6-1; cdr3_aa: CASRLADSSTDTQYF
j_call: TRBJ2-1; v_call: TRBV9; cdr3_aa: CASSVGSGPDYNEQFF
j_call: TRBJ2-7; v_call: TRBV5-6; cdr3_aa: CASSSELRNEQYF
j_call: TRBJ2-6; v_call: TRBV2; cdr3_aa: CASSPPGLGANVLTF
j_call: TRBJ2-7; v_call: TRBV27; cdr3_aa: CASSPSTGVSEQYF
j_call: TRBJ2-5; v_call: TRBV11-3; cdr3_aa: CASSLGDRDEETQYF
j_call: TRBJ2-3; v_call: TRBV6-5; cdr3_aa: CASSSSTDTQYF
j_call: TRBJ1-1; v_call: TRBV11-3; cdr3_aa: CASSDGGGVNTEAFF
j_call: TRBJ1-4; v_call: TRBV28; cdr3_aa: CASSIFQGGWFF
j_call: TRBJ2-5; v_call: TRBV25-1; cdr3_aa: CASSGTGFGETQYF
j_call: TRBJ2-5; v_call: TRBV5-4; cdr3_aa: CASSSSLTQQETQYF
j_call: TRBJ2-6; v_call: TRBV7-9; cdr3_aa: CASSENRGYGANVLTF
j_call: TRBJ2-1; v_call: TRBV7-3; cdr3_aa: CASSQRRGNYNEQFF
j_call: TRBJ2-3; v_call: TRBV5-6; cdr3_aa: CASSSSPGSKDTQYF
j_call: TRBJ1-3; v_call: TRBV30; cdr3_aa: CAWSGQVGNTIYF
j_call: TRBJ1-2; v_call: TRBV19; cdr3_aa: CASSIIGATYGYTF
j_call: TRBJ1-4; v_call: TRBV14; cdr3_aa: CASSQVRQGGEKLFF
j_call: TRBJ2-2; v_call: TRBV5-4; cdr3_aa: CASSATSGGEGELFF
j_call: TRBJ1-1; v_call: TRBV7-9; cdr3_aa: CASSLGQNTEAFF
j_call: TRBJ2-3; v_call: TRBV9; cdr3_aa: CASSVGGVRTDTQYF
j_call: TRBJ1-1; v_call: TRBV5-1; cdr3_aa: CASSLAPGRGTEAFF
j_call: TRBJ2-7; v_call: TRBV25-1; cdr3_aa: CASSPSRAVRPYEQYF
j_call: TRBJ1-6; v_call: TRBV9; cdr3_aa: CASSLGLENSPLHF
j_call: TRBJ2-5; v_call: TRBV27; cdr3_aa: CASSRTTYQETQYF
j_call: TRBJ2-1; v_call: TRBV7-3; cdr3_aa: CASSSSGGYNEQFF
j_call: TRBJ2-7; v_call: TRBV6-1; cdr3_aa: CASRRTAYEQYF
j_call: TRBJ2-5; v_call: TRBV12-5; cdr3_aa: CASGASYGAYQETQYF
j_call: TRBJ2-7; v_call: TRBV6-6; cdr3_aa: CASSYTSGGASEQYF
j_call: TRBJ1-5; v_call: TRBV5-4; cdr3_aa: CASSLDGGGNQPQHF
j_call: TRBJ2-2; v_call: TRBV19; cdr3_aa: CASSTPRGRGLDTGELFF